The next 29 T cell receptor beta chains were all read from a single sample in a study of identifying expanded T cells in peripheral blood. The table came from immunoSEQ multiplex PCR; TCRdb's copy has only in-frame clones and leaves some out. There are roughly 100,000 clones in the sample; around 88% occur only once, and roughly 15% lies in the top ten. What was sequenced was blood. The source is a person aged 18-69 years in good health.

The rearrangement joins TRBV28 to TRBJ2-1, with 7 bases that match TRBD1. Germline CDR1 MDHEN, CDR2 SYDVKM. Trimming took 5 bases from V and 4 from J; bases not matched to a gene: 8. The CDR3 consists of 15 residues. The DNA for the CDR3 is TGTGCCAGCAGTCCCGGGGACAGCAGTTACAATGAGCAGTTCTTC. Protein product: CASSPGDSSYNEQFF.

This chain links TRBV28 with TRBJ2-1, with no clear D. Trimming pared 6 bases from V and 1 base from J, leaving 4 bases between. Germline CDR1 and CDR2: MDHEN and SYDVKM. CDR3 length: 12 amino acids. In nucleotides, the CDR3 is TGTGCCAGCAGCAATTCCTACAATGAGCAGTTCTTC. This codes for CASSNSYNEQFF.

This sequence joins TRBV7-9 and TRBJ2-1, with D maybe TRBD2 (6 bases). The CDR3 sequence is 12 residues long. V was trimmed by 4 bases and J by 8 bases, leaving 9 bases between them. Germline lookup yields CDR1 SEHNR and CDR2 FQNEAQ (reference sequence). This CDR3 is CASSSSSDEQFF. For the CDR3, the DNA is TGTGCCAGCAGCTCATCTAGCGATGAGCAGTTCTTC.

The V call is TRBV5-4, the J call TRBJ2-5; no clear D. Trimming removed 3 bases at V and 5 bases at J, with 11 bases between. Germline values: CDR1 SGHNT, CDR2 YYREEE (reference sequence). This CDR3 is 13 amino acids long. The CDR3 reads CASSSGALETQYF. CDR3 DNA: TGTGCCAGCAGCTCTGGTGCCTTGGAGACCCAGTACTTC.

The chain combines TRBV9 with TRBJ2-7, with TRBD1 identical over 7 bases. The CDR3 has 12 amino acids. Germline V lookup: CDR1 SGDLS, CDR2 YYNGEE. Trimming took 4 bases from V and 9 from J; bases not matched to a gene: 7. CDR3 sequence: CASSRQGSVQYF. The DNA for the CDR3 is TGTGCCAGCAGCCGACAGGGTTCGGTGCAGTACTTC.

The chain combines TRBV19 with TRBJ2-3; no clear D gene. Trimming shortened V by 6 bases and J by 0 bases, and 7 bases separated the two germline ends. Germline CDR1 and CDR2: LNHDA and SQIVND (reference sequence). This CDR3 is 13 amino acids long. CDR3 nucleotides: TGTGCCAGTAGCCGGGCTAGCACAGATACGCAGTATTTT. Its translation: CASSRASTDTQYF.

This clone was picked up one time. This chain uses TRBV5-1 with TRBJ2-7; 10 bases agree with TRBD1. From germline, CDR1 is SGHRS and CDR2 YFSETQ. This CDR3 has 15 residues. V was clipped by 3 bases and J by 4 bases; unmatched bases: 7. The CDR3 DNA is TGCGCCAGCAGCTCGACAGGGGGCGGAACGTACGAGCAGTACTTC. Protein: CASSSTGGGTYEQYF.

J is TRBJ2-2 and V is TRBV5-4, with 10 bases identical to TRBD2. Germline assignment: CDR1 SGHNT and CDR2 YYREEE (reference sequence). Losses at the gene ends were 3 bases for V and 5 bases for J; bases not matched to a gene: 13. The CDR3 is 18 amino acids. The CDR3 DNA reads as TGTGCCAGCAGCTCCCAGCTGGGAGTAGCGGGAGGTACCGGGGAGCTGTTTTTT. This sequence encodes CASSSQLGVAGGTGELFF.

This chain links TRBV7-2 with TRBJ1-1; 10 bases fit TRBD1. From germline, CDR1 is SGHTA and CDR2 FQGNSA. This CDR3 spans 16 amino acids. V trimming: 4 bases; J trimming: 4 bases; junction bases outside the gene matches: 9. The CDR3 is CASSSGQGSRGTEAFF. The CDR3 DNA is TGTGCCAGCAGCTCGGGACAGGGGAGTAGGGGCACTGAAGCTTTCTTT.

This clone was counted at least ten times. V is TRBV7-3 and J is TRBJ2-1; the match to TRBD1 covers 7 bases. Trimming at V came to 5 bases and at J to 7 bases, leaving 11 bases not matched to a gene. CDR1 is SGHTA, CDR2 FQGTGA, per germline. The CDR3 contains 15 residues. CDR3 sequence reads: CASSPTGTTLNEQFF. CDR3 bases: TGTGCCAGCAGCCCGACAGGGACAACTCTTAATGAGCAGTTCTTC.

The chain uses TRBV19 and TRBJ1-5; maybe TRBD1 (5 bases). The CDR3 runs to 14 residues. CDR1 and CDR2 (germline): LNHDA, SQIVND (reference sequence). The V gene lost 5 bases and the J gene lost 5 bases, with 13 bases spanning the gap. The CDR3 sequence is CASSLPGGYQPQHF. Written as DNA, the CDR3 is TGTGCCAGTAGTCTCCCGGGGGGGTATCAGCCCCAGCATTTT.

The V gene is TRBV19, the J gene TRBJ1-6; D unclear. CDR1 LNHDA and CDR2 SQIVND come from the germline V gene (reference sequence). The CDR3 is 14 amino acids. Trimming removed 3 bases at V and 5 bases at J, with 8 bases between. The CDR3 protein is CASSISSNNSPLHF. As DNA, the CDR3 is TGTGCCAGTAGTATTTCCAGTAATAATTCACCCCTCCACTTT.

The chain combines TRBV2 with TRBJ2-5, with 12 bases that match TRBD2. CDR3 length: 17 amino acids. V dropped 5 bases and J dropped 2; count of bases not matched to a gene: 9. Germline assignment: CDR1 SNHLY and CDR2 FYNNEI. CDR3: CASSPASGGAYQETQYF. The CDR3 nucleotides are TGTGCCAGCAGTCCGGCTAGCGGGGGGGCTTATCAAGAGACCCAGTACTTC.

This clone was seen a single time. V is TRBV19 and J is TRBJ2-1; D remains ambiguous. The germline CDR1 and CDR2 sequences are LNHDA and SQIVND (reference sequence). This CDR3 spans 16 amino acids. V lost 5 bases and J 0 bases, leaving 14 bases between the germline ends. DNA of the CDR3: TGTGCCAGTAGTCTCGACTTGACGAGCTCCTACAATGAGCAGTTCTTC. It yields the protein CASSLDLTSSYNEQFF.

This clone was counted a few times. The V call is TRBV28, the J call TRBJ2-1, with 7 bases aligning to TRBD2. The CDR3 length is 16 residues. V lost 7 bases and J lost 7; bases outside the gene matches: 16. The germline gives CDR1 MDHEN, CDR2 SYDVKM. CDR3 coding DNA: TGTGCCAGCACCGAACCATTGGGCGGGAGAGTAAATGAGCAGTTCTTC. It translates to CASTEPLGGRVNEQFF. Looking up the rest from reference TRBV28 and TRBJ2-1 gives the full variable domain: DVKVTQSSRYLVKRTGEKVFLECVQDMDHENMFWYRQDPGLGLRLIYFSYDVKMKEKGDIPEGYSVSREKKERFSLILESASTNQTSMYLCASTEPLGGRVNEQFFGPGTRLTVL.

The chain joins TRBV2 to TRBJ2-1; 10 nucleotides align to TRBD2. Germline CDR1 is SNHLY and CDR2 is FYNNEI. The junction had 8 bases not matched to a gene; V was cut back by 5 bases and J by 4 bases. This CDR3 region has 16 residues. The CDR3 nucleotides read TGTGCCAGCAGTTTTCCGGGACTAGCGAGTTACAATGAGCAGTTCTTC. Translating it yields CASSFPGLASYNEQFF.

This chain links TRBV5-1 with TRBJ2-3; TRBD2 is a possible D gene (6 bases). With 4 bases removed from V and 0 bases from J, the gap between germline ends came to 9 bases. The CDR3 extends over 14 amino acids. Germline CDR1 reads SGHRS; CDR2 reads YFSETQ. The CDR3 spells CASSPGTSTDTQYF. Written as DNA, the CDR3 is TGCGCCAGCAGCCCCGGGACTAGCACAGATACGCAGTATTTT. The whole variable domain, filled in from reference TRBV5-1 and TRBJ2-3, reads KAGVTQTPRYLIKTRGQQVTLSCSPISGHRSVSWYQQTPGQGLQFLFEYFSETQRNKGNFPGRFSGRQFSNSRSEMNVSTLELGDSALYLCASSPGTSTDTQYFGPGTRLTVL.

This clone was recorded once. V is TRBV10-1 and J is TRBJ2-1, with TRBD2 identical over 9 bases. The CDR3 has 15 residues. The ends lost 5 bases at V and 4 bases at J; junction bases unmatched: 6. The germline CDR1 and CDR2 sequences are WNHNN and SYGVQD (reference sequence). The CDR3 coding sequence is TGCGCCAGCAGTCTTAGCGGGAGAGGGTACAATGAGCAGTTCTTC. Protein product: CASSLSGRGYNEQFF.

The rearrangement uses TRBV19 and TRBJ2-2; 10 nucleotides match TRBD1. Germline values: CDR1 LNHDA, CDR2 SQIVND (reference sequence). This CDR3 spans 16 amino acids. The junction had 7 bases not matched to a gene; V was cut back by 8 bases and J by 1 base. The CDR3 coding sequence is TGTGCCAGTCGACCGGGACAGGGGTTGAACACCGGGGAGCTGTTTTTT. Its protein product is CASRPGQGLNTGELFF.

V usage is TRBV2 and J usage is TRBJ2-5; D is uncertain. Germline-derived CDR1 and CDR2 are SNHLY and FYNNEI. With 8 bases removed from V and 5 bases from J, the gap between germline ends came to 6 bases. This CDR3 comprises 10 residues. The CDR3 coding sequence is TGTGCCAGCCGGCGGGAGACCCAGTACTTC. It encodes CASRRETQYF.

The chain employs TRBV6-6 and TRBJ2-5; TRBD1 agrees at 7 bases. The germline V gene has CDR1 MNHNY and CDR2 SVGAGI (reference sequence). Germline trimming cut 6 bases from V and 2 bases from J; bases unmatched to any gene: 9. This CDR3 has 15 amino acids. The CDR3 loop reads CASRPSGTAQETQYF. DNA for the CDR3: TGTGCCAGCAGGCCTTCAGGGACAGCTCAAGAGACCCAGTACTTC.

This clone has a single count. CDR3 amino acids: CASSVGAGALQETQYF. CDR3 bases: TGTGCCAGCAGCGTAGGTGCAGGGGCTCTCCAAGAGACCCAGTACTTC. V gene TRBV9 combines with J gene TRBJ2-5; a possible D gene is TRBD1 (6 bases). V shed 0 bases and J shed 1 base, with 13 bases lying between them. Germline CDR1 is SGDLS and CDR2 is YYNGEE. This CDR3 region has 16 residues.

J is TRBJ1-2 and V is TRBV5-6, with TRBD1 matching over 9 bases. Per the germline V gene, CDR1 is SGHDT and CDR2 is YYEEEE. Unmatched junction bases numbered 12, after V lost 4 bases and J lost 5 bases. The CDR3 has 16 amino acids. CDR3 loop: CASSPRTGDAKYGYTF. In nucleotides, the CDR3 is TGTGCCAGCAGCCCGAGGACAGGGGATGCGAAATATGGCTACACCTTC.

The rearrangement uses TRBV7-3 and TRBJ2-2; 9 bases align to TRBD1. The CDR3 spans 16 residues. CDR1 and CDR2 from the germline V gene are SGHTA and FQGTGA. Germline trimming cut 5 bases from V and 2 bases from J; bases unmatched to any gene: 6. As DNA, the CDR3 is TGTGCCAGCAGCCTCACAGGGGGCAGTAACACCGGGGAGCTGTTTTTT. Translating it yields CASSLTGGSNTGELFF.

The CDR3 protein is CASSEVGGEQFF. CDR3 bases: TGTGCCAGCAGTGAGGTGGGAGGTGAGCAGTTCTTC. The chain uses TRBV6-1 and TRBJ2-1; TRBD2 might be the D (6 bases). The V gene's germline CDR1 is MNHNS and CDR2 SASEGT. The V end lost 3 bases, the J end lost 9 bases, and 9 bases lay between the germline ends. The CDR3 is 12 amino acids.

The rearrangement links TRBV2 to TRBJ1-2; 9 nucleotides match TRBD1. J lost 4 bases, V lost 6 bases, and 15 bases had no gene match. CDR3 size: 17 residues. Germline CDR1 SNHLY, CDR2 FYNNEI. CDR3 in DNA: TGTGCCAGCAGACCCGGACAGGGGAGGACTTATGGCTATGGCTACACCTTC. Its translation: CASRPGQGRTYGYGYTF.

V and J are TRBV9 and TRBJ1-2; D is unresolved. V was pared by 3 bases and J by 8 bases, with 11 bases between. Per germline, CDR1 SGDLS and CDR2 YYNGEE. This CDR3 has 12 residues. The CDR3 nucleotides read TGTGCCAGCAGCGGATCGAGCTGGGGCTACACCTTC. Translating it yields CASSGSSWGYTF.

The chain uses TRBV5-1 and TRBJ2-7; 7 bases match TRBD1. Germline-derived CDR1 and CDR2 are SGHRS and YFSETQ. The CDR3 extends over 14 amino acids. J gave up 3 bases and V 2 bases, and 5 bases lay outside the gene matches. Here the CDR3 DNA reads TGCGCCAGCAGCTTCTCAGACAGGGTCTACGAGCAGTACTTC. This codes for CASSFSDRVYEQYF. The full variable domain, completed using reference TRBV5-1 and TRBJ2-7, is KAGVTQTPRYLIKTRGQQVTLSCSPISGHRSVSWYQQTPGQGLQFLFEYFSETQRNKGNFPGRFSGRQFSNSRSEMNVSTLELGDSALYLCASSFSDRVYEQYFGPGTRLTVT.

The V call is TRBV28, the J call TRBJ2-5; D might be TRBD1 or TRBD2, each matching 5 bases. Germline values: CDR1 MDHEN, CDR2 SYDVKM. Trimming cost V 1 base and J 1 base, with 10 bases left between them. This CDR3 has 15 amino acids. CDR3 nucleotides: TGTGCCAGCAGTTTATCAGGGACCTCCCAAGAGACCCAGTACTTC. This sequence encodes CASSLSGTSQETQYF.